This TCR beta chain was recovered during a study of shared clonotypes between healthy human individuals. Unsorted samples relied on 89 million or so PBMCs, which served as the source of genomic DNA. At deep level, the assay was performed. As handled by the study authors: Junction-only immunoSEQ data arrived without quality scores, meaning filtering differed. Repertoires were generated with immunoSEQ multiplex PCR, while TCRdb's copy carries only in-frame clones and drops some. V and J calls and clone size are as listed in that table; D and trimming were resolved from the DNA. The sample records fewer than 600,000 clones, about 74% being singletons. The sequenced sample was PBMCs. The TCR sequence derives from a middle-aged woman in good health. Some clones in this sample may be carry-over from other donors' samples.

DNA of the CDR3: TGTGCCAGCGGTCACCGAGAGACCCAGTACTTC. Protein product: CASGHRETQYF. The chain has TRBV14 and TRBJ2-5; D is unclear. The CDR3 has 11 amino acids. The germline gives CDR1 SGHDN, CDR2 FVKESK. V was pared by 8 bases and J by 4 bases, with 8 bases between.